Below are 26 T cell receptor beta chains sequenced from a single sample in a study of cytomegalovirus exposure and HLA in healthy donors. The primer mix had 60 Vbeta and 13 Jbeta primers. The protocol was immunoSEQ multiplex PCR, while the TCRdb copy is restricted to in-frame clones and leaves out a portion. The table includes about 100,000 clones, around 76% detected once. The sample was PBMCs. All receptors derive from a man aged 35 to 55 in good health and CMV-seropositive.

This chain joins TRBV6-6 and TRBJ1-5, with a weak D call TRBD1 (6 bases). V lost 6 bases and J 9 bases, leaving 18 bases between the germline ends. The CDR3 covers 14 residues. Germline V gene data show CDR1 as MNHNY and CDR2 as SVGAGI (reference sequence). The CDR3 DNA follows: TGTGCCAGCAGCTTAACAGGGATCAGTCGGCCCCAGCATTTT. Amino acid sequence: CASSLTGISRPQHF.

The chain's CDR3 is CASSISRGGYGYTF. In DNA, the CDR3 is TGTGCCAGTAGTATTTCCAGGGGTGGTTATGGCTACACCTTC. The chain couples TRBV19 to TRBJ1-2, with D possibly being TRBD1 (6 bases). The V end was cut by 3 bases, the J end by 5 bases, with 13 bases between. The CDR3 is 14 residues long. From germline, CDR1 is LNHDA and CDR2 SQIVND (reference sequence).

This clone was picked up a small number of times. The chain uses TRBV5-1 and TRBJ1-6, with a possible D match to TRBD1 (5 bases). Germline V gives CDR1 SGHRS, CDR2 YFSETQ. Trimming shortened V by 1 base and J by 8 bases, and 10 bases separated the two germline ends. The CDR3 loop spans 14 amino acids. The CDR3 is CASSLTGVDSPLHF. The DNA of the CDR3 is TGCGCCAGCAGCTTGACGGGGGTGGATTCACCCCTCCACTTT.

The rearrangement uses TRBV5-6 and TRBJ2-5; 7 positions agree with TRBD1. The CDR3 is 17 residues long. The trim removed 5 bases at V and 4 bases at J, leaving 17 bases unmatched. Germline V lookup: CDR1 SGHDT, CDR2 YYEEEE. CDR3 in DNA: TGTGCCAGCAGTCCTCCCCCTACAGGGGTAGGGGCAGAGACCCAGTACTTC. Translated: CASSPPPTGVGAETQYF. The full variable domain, its missing parts supplied by reference TRBV5-6 and TRBJ2-5, is DAGVTQSPTHLIKTRGQQVTLRCSPKSGHDTVSWYQQALGQGPQFIFQYYEEEERQRGNFPDRFSGHQFPNYSSELNVNALLLGDSALYLCASSPPPTGVGAETQYFGPGTRLLVL.

This clone was counted only a few times. The chain has TRBV29-1 and TRBJ1-5; D perhaps matches TRBD1 (6 bases). V was pared by 8 bases and J by 3 bases, with 11 bases between. The CDR3 length is 12 residues. The germline V gene has CDR1 SQVTM and CDR2 ANQGSEA. The CDR3 DNA sequence: TGCAGCCCCGGACAGCTCAATCAGCCCCAGCATTTT. It encodes CSPGQLNQPQHF.

The genes are TRBV6-1 and TRBJ1-3, with 10 bases lining up with TRBD1. Germline loops: CDR1 MNHNS, CDR2 SASEGT. The CDR3 is 15 amino acids. V gave up 6 bases and J gave up 8 bases; unmatched junction bases: 10. CDR3 bases: TGTGCCAGCAGGCGGACAGGGGGGTATTCGGACACCATATATTTT. Protein product: CASRRTGGYSDTIYF.

With respect to this clone: A read error may account for a junction end that differs from germline. Other DNA variants within this sample encode the same CDR3. This rearrangement joins TRBV14 to TRBJ1-6; 10 positions agree with TRBD1. This CDR3 has 16 residues. Germline V gives CDR1 SGHDN, CDR2 FVKESK. CDR3 in DNA: TGCGCCAGCAGCCCTCTGGACAGGGGGGGGAATTCACCCCTCCACTTT. Translation: CASSPLDRGGNSPLHF.

The V call is TRBV9, the J call TRBJ2-1; D remains unclear. CDR3 length equals 13 residues. CDR1 and CDR2 from the germline V gene are SGDLS and YYNGEE. Trimming removed 0 bases from V and 9 bases from J, with 10 bases in between. The CDR3: CASSVAQVTEQFF. DNA for the CDR3: TGTGCCAGCAGCGTAGCTCAGGTTACTGAGCAGTTCTTC.

This clone was found once. The chain carries TRBV5-1 and TRBJ2-1, with D possibly being TRBD1 (7 bases). CDR3 length equals 17 residues. The V and J ends lost 3 bases and 4 bases respectively, with 20 bases between them. CDR1 is SGHRS, CDR2 YFSETQ, per germline. The CDR3 DNA sequence: TGCGCCAGCAGCTGGGGAAGGAGGGGGCAACTTTACAATGAGCAGTTCTTC. Translation: CASSWGRRGQLYNEQFF. The entire variable domain, with the rest obtained from reference TRBV5-1 and TRBJ2-1, is as follows: KAGVTQTPRYLIKTRGQQVTLSCSPISGHRSVSWYQQTPGQGLQFLFEYFSETQRNKGNFPGRFSGRQFSNSRSEMNVSTLELGDSALYLCASSWGRRGQLYNEQFFGPGTRLTVL.

V gene TRBV10-3 combines with J gene TRBJ1-2; maybe TRBD1 (5 bases). Germline lookup yields CDR1 ENHRY and CDR2 SYGVKD. Trimming cost V 11 bases and J 6 bases, with 16 bases left between them. CDR3 length: 12 amino acids. As DNA, the CDR3 is TGTGCCTCCTACGGGGGGATGGATGGCTACACCTTC. It codes for CASYGGMDGYTF.

J is TRBJ2-5 and V is TRBV19; tentatively, D is TRBD2 (6 bases). V was clipped by 6 bases and J by 4 bases, with 27 bases between them. The CDR3 is 18 amino acids. CDR1 and CDR2 (germline): LNHDA, SQIVND (reference sequence). CDR3 coding DNA: TGTGCCAGTAGCCTAAAAACAAGTGGAGGGAGCGAGGTAGAGACCCAGTACTTC. It translates to CASSLKTSGGSEVETQYF.

The J gene is TRBJ2-1, the V gene TRBV19; maybe TRBD1 (7 bases). Germline CDR1 is LNHDA and CDR2 is SQIVND (reference sequence). This CDR3 has 17 amino acids. The germline V and J ends were trimmed by 3 bases and 3 bases, with 18 bases remaining between them. The CDR3 spells CASSIFPAGGIYNEQFF. CDR3 bases: TGTGCCAGTAGTATTTTCCCCGCAGGGGGGATCTACAATGAGCAGTTCTTC.

The rearrangement links TRBV28 to TRBJ2-7; 8 bases are shared with TRBD1. CDR1 and CDR2 from the germline V gene are MDHEN and SYDVKM. The CDR3 is 14 amino acids. Unmatched junction bases numbered 8, after V lost 8 bases and J lost 2 bases. The CDR3 reads CASSDRDLPYEQYF. The DNA of the CDR3 is TGTGCCAGCTCGGACAGGGACCTCCCCTACGAGCAGTACTTC.

This chain links TRBV5-1 with TRBJ2-1; D ambiguous. The CDR3 has 13 amino acids. V shed 10 bases and J shed 0 bases, with 11 bases lying between them. Germline CDR1 reads SGHRS; CDR2 reads YFSETQ. This chain's CDR3 is CASGWYSYNEQFF. In DNA form, the CDR3 reads TGCGCCTCCGGGTGGTACTCCTACAATGAGCAGTTCTTC.

The rearrangement uses TRBV7-9 and TRBJ2-3; 7 nucleotides line up with TRBD2. V trimming: 3 bases; J trimming: 2 bases; junction bases outside the gene matches: 5. Germline V gene sequence: CDR1 SEHNR, CDR2 FQNEAQ (reference sequence). CDR3 length: 15 amino acids. In DNA form, the CDR3 reads TGTGCCAGCAGCTTTCCGGGACTACACACAGATACGCAGTATTTT. It translates to CASSFPGLHTDTQYF.

CDR3 sequence (DNA): TGTGCCAGCAGCGCGCAGACGACTAGCGGGAACACCGGGGAGCTGTTTTTT. This codes for CASSAQTTSGNTGELFF. This chain links TRBV21-1 with TRBJ2-2; the table gives TRBD2 as D, unverified against the DNA. TRBV21-1 is a pseudogene segment. This CDR3 has 17 residues.

The chain recombines TRBV4-1 with TRBJ2-5; D is uncertain. Trimming took off 0 bases at V and 4 bases at J, with 9 bases between the two ends. The CDR3 totals 14 residues. Germline V gene lookup returns CDR1 MGHRA and CDR2 YSYEKL. The CDR3 reads CASSQDRLGETQYF. The DNA of the CDR3 is TGCGCCAGCAGCCAAGATCGTCTAGGAGAGACCCAGTACTTC.

This clone was detected only once. The chain links TRBV7-8 to TRBJ2-2; D not certain. The CDR3 is 16 residues long. Trimming stripped 3 bases from V and 4 bases from J, with 15 bases between. Per germline, CDR1 SGHVS and CDR2 FQNEAQ. This chain's CDR3 is CASSLVARHSTGELFF. In nucleotides, the CDR3 is TGTGCCAGCAGCTTGGTCGCCAGGCATAGCACCGGGGAGCTGTTTTTT.

The chain combines TRBV5-4 with TRBJ2-7; 11 nucleotides agree with TRBD2. Germline loops: CDR1 SGHNT, CDR2 YYREEE (reference sequence). Unmatched junction bases numbered 5, after V lost 4 bases and J lost 2 bases. CDR3 length equals 15 residues. The CDR3 protein is CASSPPGLAAYEQYF. The CDR3 bases are TGTGCCAGCAGCCCGCCGGGACTAGCGGCCTACGAGCAGTACTTC.

The gene calls are TRBV27 and TRBJ2-5; D possibly corresponds to TRBD2 (5 bases). CDR1 and CDR2 (germline): MNHEY, SMNVEV (reference sequence). CDR3 size: 15 residues. The ends were cut back, 2 bases at V and 2 bases at J, with 12 bases in the middle. The CDR3, as DNA: TGTGCCAGCAGTTTAAGAGGACTGATTCAAGAGACCCAGTACTTC. Its translation is CASSLRGLIQETQYF.

J is TRBJ2-1 and V is TRBV28; TRBD2 matches 10 bases. The CDR3 extends over 15 amino acids. V shed 6 bases and J 8 bases; nucleotides not matched to a gene: 10. Germline assignment: CDR1 MDHEN and CDR2 SYDVKM. CDR3: CASRISSGRWDEQFF. The CDR3 nucleotides read TGTGCCAGCAGAATCTCTAGCGGGAGATGGGATGAGCAGTTCTTC.

This clone was detected only once. At one boundary the junction diverges from the germline segment, which might be a read error. Other nucleotide sequences in the sample specify the same CDR3. The chain links TRBV5-8 to TRBJ2-7; TRBD1 might be the D (6 bases). Germline assignment: CDR1 SGHTS and CDR2 YDEGEE. The CDR3 spans 13 residues. CDR3 bases: TGTGCCAGCAGCCCGGGACATCCCTACGAGCAGTACTTT. Its protein product is CASSPGHPYEQYF.

This chain uses TRBV6-1 with TRBJ1-5; the D gene is possibly TRBD1 (5 bases). The CDR3 length is 15 residues. Germline CDR1 is MNHNS and CDR2 is SASEGT. With 4 bases removed from V and 3 bases from J, the gap between germline ends came to 13 bases. CDR3 coding DNA: TGTGCCAGCAGTGGCCTAAGGGGATACAATCAGCCCCAGCATTTT. This codes for CASSGLRGYNQPQHF.

V gene TRBV9 combines with J gene TRBJ2-3; TRBD2 aligns across 9 bases. Germline assignment: CDR1 SGDLS and CDR2 YYNGEE. J was trimmed by 5 bases and V by 3 bases; bases with no gene match: 10. CDR3 length equals 16 residues. CDR3 DNA: TGTGCCAGCAGCGCCGGAACTAGCGGGCTGGGAGATACGCAGTATTTT. Translated, it gives CASSAGTSGLGDTQYF.

In this sample, this clone turned up a few times. The rearrangement joins TRBV7-2 to TRBJ1-5; TRBD1 matches 9 bases. The CDR3 consists of 15 residues. The germline CDR1 and CDR2 sequences are SGHTA and FQGNSA. The V segment lost 5 bases and the J segment 7 bases; nucleotides outside the gene matches: 9. The DNA for the CDR3 is TGTGCCAGCAGCACCGGACAGGGGATGGCGCAGCCCCAGCATTTT. The encoded protein is CASSTGQGMAQPQHF. Looking up the rest from reference TRBV7-2 and TRBJ1-5 gives the full variable domain: GAGVSQSPSNKVTEKGKDVELRCDPISGHTALYWYRQSLGQGLEFLIYFQGNSAPDKSGLPSDRFSAERTGGSVSTLTIQRTQQEDSAVYLCASSTGQGMAQPQHFGDGTRLSIL.

The CDR3 DNA follows: TGCGCCAGCAGCCAAGAAACAGGGGGCGCGGGTATCGGGGAGCTGTTTTTT. Protein: CASSQETGGAGIGELFF. The chain uses TRBV4-3 and TRBJ2-2, with 9 bases matching TRBD1. Trimming cost V 0 bases and J 7 bases; bases outside gene matches: 9. Germline CDR1 and CDR2: LGHNA and YSLEER. The CDR3 is made up of 17 amino acids.